One and the same sample provided the 31 T cell receptor beta chains below, sequenced in a study of blood T cell repertoires in COVID-19. Libraries were prepared by immunoSEQ multiplex PCR; TCRdb keeps only in-frame clonotypes and omits some of them. The data show 250,000 to 350,000 clones, 89% seen once. Sequencing was performed on peripheral blood. The receptors shown here come from a woman aged 40-49 years who had recovered from COVID-19.

The V gene is TRBV14, the J gene TRBJ2-1, with D possibly being TRBD1 (6 bases). Between the trimmed V and J ends, which lost 1 base and 0 bases, there was a span of 16 bases. This CDR3 region has 18 residues. Germline V CDR1 and CDR2: SGHDN, FVKESK. CDR3 DNA: TGTGCCAGCAGCCAAGGCAGGGGATGGCTGAGCTCCTACAATGAGCAGTTCTTC. As protein: CASSQGRGWLSSYNEQFF. The complete variable domain, with remaining parts taken from reference TRBV14 and TRBJ2-1, reads EAGVTQFPSHSVIEKGQTVTLRCDPISGHDNLYWYRRVMGKEIKFLLHFVKESKQDESGMPNNRFLAERTGGTYSTLKVQPAELEDSGVYFCASSQGRGWLSSYNEQFFGPGTRLTVL.

This chain links TRBV29-1 with TRBJ2-7; 12 bases match TRBD2. The CDR3 contains 15 residues. J was trimmed by 6 bases and V by 4 bases; bases with no gene match: 10. Germline lookup yields CDR1 SQVTM and CDR2 ANQGSEA. CDR3 region: CSVAWTSGIGLEQYF. For the CDR3, the DNA is TGCAGCGTTGCCTGGACTAGCGGGATTGGACTCGAGCAGTACTTC.

This chain connects TRBV4-1 to TRBJ2-1; D uncertain. The germline V gene has CDR1 MGHRA and CDR2 YSYEKL. The length of the CDR3 is 15 residues. V was shortened by 1 base and J by 0 bases, with 7 bases between the two germline ends. CDR3 sequence reads: CASSQAISSYNEQFF. CDR3 nucleotides: TGCGCCAGCAGCCAAGCGATCAGCTCCTACAATGAGCAGTTCTTC.

J is TRBJ2-3 and V is TRBV12-3 or TRBV12-4; maybe TRBD2 (5 bases). Trimming removed 6 bases from V and 5 bases from J, with 9 bases in between. The CDR3 runs to 12 residues. CDR3 nucleotide sequence: TGTGCCAGCAGAAATGAGGGAGATACGCAGTATTTT. Residues: CASRNEGDTQYF.

J is TRBJ2-7 and V is TRBV19; D perhaps matches TRBD2 (5 bases). The germline V gene encodes CDR1 LNHDA and CDR2 SQIVND (reference sequence). CDR3 length equals 16 residues. Trimming removed 1 base from V and 3 bases from J, with 16 bases in between. CDR3 bases: TGTGCCAGTAGTATAGGGGCAGGAGGATTTGTCTACGAGCAGTACTTC. Amino acid sequence: CASSIGAGGFVYEQYF.

The chain employs TRBV6-5 and TRBJ2-7; D is possibly TRBD1 (5 bases). The CDR3 spans 13 residues. Trimming took off 4 bases at V and 6 bases at J, with 13 bases between the two ends. Germline CDR1 MNHEY, CDR2 SVGAGI. The CDR3 region is CASSFSPTAEQYF. The CDR3 region has the DNA TGTGCCAGCAGTTTCAGTCCGACAGCCGAGCAGTACTTC.

This chain links TRBV7-3 with TRBJ2-1, with a weak D call TRBD2 (6 bases). Trimming took 4 bases from V and 5 from J, leaving 15 bases between them. The germline gives CDR1 SGHTA, CDR2 FQGTGA. The CDR3 length is 15 residues. The CDR3 sequence: CASSSISGPDNEQFF. DNA of the CDR3: TGTGCCAGCAGCTCAATCAGCGGGCCAGACAATGAGCAGTTCTTC.

This clone has a single count. The chain links TRBV24-1 to TRBJ2-2; 10 bases agree with TRBD1. V trimming: 3 bases; J trimming: 3 bases; junction bases outside the gene matches: 12. Germline values: CDR1 KGHDR, CDR2 SFDVKD. This CDR3 region has 19 residues. The CDR3 region has the DNA TGTGCCACCAGTGATCCGGGACAGGGGATTAATCCCTACACCGGGGAGCTGTTTTTT. Its protein is CATSDPGQGINPYTGELFF.

This clone was picked up one time. This chain uses TRBV19 with TRBJ2-1; TRBD1 might be the D (5 bases). The CDR3 has 16 amino acids. Germline V gene data show CDR1 as LNHDA and CDR2 as SQIVND (reference sequence). V lost 3 bases to trimming and J lost 9 bases, with 21 bases between them. DNA for the CDR3: TGTGCCAGTAGTATTCGTGGGCAGGGATACGGAAGTGAGCAGTTCTTC. It yields the protein CASSIRGQGYGSEQFF.

The V and J genes are TRBV7-2 and TRBJ2-6; no reliable D call. V was cut by 3 bases and J by 3 bases, with 3 bases left in between. CDR1 and CDR2 (germline): SGHTA, FQGNSA. CDR3 size: 13 residues. This chain's CDR3 is CASSFYGANVLTF. The CDR3 DNA reads TGTGCCAGCAGCTTTTATGGGGCCAACGTCCTGACTTTC.

A word on this clone: A junction end diverges from the germline sequence, so it may reflect a read error. This rearrangement joins TRBV3-1 (or the pseudogene TRBV3-2) to TRBJ2-7; TRBD2 agrees at 10 bases. CDR1 and CDR2 (germline): LGHDT, YNNKEL (reference sequence). The CDR3 totals 13 residues. This CDR3 is CASSPSIAGGRHF. CDR3 coding DNA: TGTGCCAGCAGTCCTTCCATAGCGGGAGGCAGGCACTTC.

This sequence joins TRBV5-4 and TRBJ2-7; TRBD2 matches at 7 bases. This CDR3 region has 19 residues. Germline CDR1 SGHNT, CDR2 YYREEE (reference sequence). The V segment lost 3 bases and the J segment 7 bases; nucleotides outside the gene matches: 25. The CDR3 loop is CASSSPPFGLVKVDGEQYF. Written as DNA, the CDR3 is TGTGCCAGCAGCTCCCCGCCGTTTGGACTAGTGAAGGTTGACGGGGAGCAGTACTTC.

The chain uses TRBV3-1 (or the pseudogene TRBV3-2) and TRBJ2-2, with 9 bases that match TRBD2. The CDR3 covers 15 residues. Trimming at V came to 4 bases and at J to 4 bases, leaving 4 bases not matched to a gene. Germline loops: CDR1 LGHDT, CDR2 YNNKEL (reference sequence). The CDR3 coding sequence is TGTGCCAGCAGCCCCAGGACTAGCGTCACCGGGGAGCTGTTTTTT. Its protein is CASSPRTSVTGELFF.

The rearrangement uses TRBV28 and TRBJ1-3; TRBD1 matches 11 bases. CDR1 is MDHEN, CDR2 SYDVKM, per germline. This CDR3 spans 15 amino acids. J gave up 3 bases and V 6 bases, and 4 bases lay outside the gene matches. The CDR3 DNA sequence: TGTGCCAGCAGCCTGGGACAGGGGGTTGGAAACACCATATATTTT. Amino acid sequence: CASSLGQGVGNTIYF.

The chain carries TRBV11-3 and TRBJ2-1, with D possibly being TRBD2 (5 bases). Trimming removed 1 base at V and 8 bases at J, with 9 bases between. CDR1 SGHNT and CDR2 YENEEA come from the germline V gene. This CDR3 has 13 amino acids. The CDR3 DNA sequence: TGTGCCAGCAGCTTAGCGGAGGACTATGAGCAGTTCTTC. Translated, it gives CASSLAEDYEQFF.

The genes are TRBV24-1 and TRBJ2-3, with 9 bases lining up with TRBD2. With 4 bases clipped from V and 3 bases from J, the junction kept 10 bases outside the gene matches. The germline V gene has CDR1 KGHDR and CDR2 SFDVKD. CDR3 length: 17 residues. DNA for the CDR3: TGTGCCACCAGTGACTCCCCCCCTAGCGGGATGACAGATACGCAGTATTTT. The encoded protein is CATSDSPPSGMTDTQYF.

The chain carries TRBV25-1 and TRBJ2-7, with unresolved D. This CDR3 is built from 11 residues. Trimming stripped 11 bases from V and 3 bases from J, with 11 bases between. CDR1 and CDR2 from the germline V gene are MGHDK and SYGVNS. CDR3 DNA sequence: TGTGCCCTCCGCGGCCTCTACGAGCAGTACTTC. Its translation: CALRGLYEQYF.

The CDR3 nucleotides are TGCGCCAGCAGCTTGGCGGGACAGGCCTACGAGCAGTACTTC. Residues: CASSLAGQAYEQYF. This chain joins TRBV5-1 and TRBJ2-7, with 8 bases aligning to TRBD1. After removal of 0 bases from V and 2 bases from J, the junction contained 1 base not matched to a gene. Germline CDR1 is SGHRS and CDR2 is YFSETQ. The CDR3 runs 14 residues.

This chain connects TRBV30 to TRBJ1-5; D is possibly TRBD1 (5 bases). The CDR3 spans 16 residues. CDR1 and CDR2 (germline): GTSNPN, SVGIG (reference sequence). V was cut by 1 base and J by 2 bases, with 15 bases left in between. CDR3 DNA sequence: TGTGCCTGGAGTGGGCGCGGGGCATGGGGCAATCAGCCCCAGCATTTT. The encoded protein is CAWSGRGAWGNQPQHF.

V and J are TRBV10-2 and TRBJ1-2, with TRBD1 identical over 7 bases. Trimming removed 2 bases from V and 2 bases from J; junction bases left unmatched: 5. CDR1 is WSHSY and CDR2 is SAAADI in the germline V gene. The CDR3 has 15 amino acids. CDR3 nucleotide sequence: TGCGCCAGCAGTGAGCCGGCAGGGGGAAACTATGGCTACACCTTC. Protein sequence: CASSEPAGGNYGYTF.

This chain links TRBV4-2 with TRBJ2-3; TRBD1 agrees at 9 bases. The CDR3 consists of 16 residues. Germline V gene lookup returns CDR1 LGHNA and CDR2 YNFKEQ. With V trimmed by 1 base and J by 6 bases, 8 bases remained unmatched. The CDR3 DNA is TGTGCCAGCAGCCAAGGGACAGGGGCGGGATGGGATACGCAGTATTTT. Translated: CASSQGTGAGWDTQYF.

This chain connects TRBV19 to TRBJ1-5; 10 bases are a match to TRBD1. CDR1 and CDR2 (germline): LNHDA, SQIVND (reference sequence). Unmatched junction bases numbered 2, after V lost 1 base and J lost 5 bases. The CDR3 covers 15 residues. As DNA, the CDR3 is TGTGCCAGTAGTATAGGGACAGGGGGACATCAGCCCCAGCATTTT. It yields the protein CASSIGTGGHQPQHF.

The chain combines TRBV6-5 with TRBJ2-1; 7 bases are shared with TRBD2. From germline, CDR1 is MNHEY and CDR2 SVGAGI. The CDR3 extends over 15 amino acids. Trimming removed 6 bases from V and 4 bases from J; junction bases left unmatched: 9. The CDR3 DNA reads TGTGCCAGCAGCCCACTAGCGACTACGTACAATGAGCAGTTCTTC. Protein sequence: CASSPLATTYNEQFF.

The gene calls are TRBV5-1 and TRBJ2-3, with D possibly matching TRBD2 (5 bases). Per the germline V gene, CDR1 is SGHRS and CDR2 is YFSETQ. This CDR3 contains 14 residues. V was cut by 5 bases and J by 3 bases, with 13 bases left in between. In nucleotides, the CDR3 is TGCGCCAGCAGTCCCGCGAGAGGGACAGATACGCAGTATTTT. It yields the protein CASSPARGTDTQYF.

V usage is TRBV13 and J usage is TRBJ2-7; 9 positions match TRBD2. With V trimmed by 3 bases and J by 7 bases, 7 bases remained unmatched. This CDR3 region has 14 residues. Germline V CDR1 and CDR2: PRHDT, FYEKMQ (reference sequence). The CDR3 nucleotides read TGTGCCAGCAGCTTGGGACTAGCAGTCTCTGAGCAGTACTTC. Translation gives CASSLGLAVSEQYF.

This sequence joins TRBV3-1 (or the pseudogene TRBV3-2) and TRBJ2-7; a weak D match, TRBD1 (5 bases). The V gene's germline CDR1 is LGHDT and CDR2 YNNKEL (reference sequence). Trimming pared 4 bases from V and 0 bases from J, leaving 10 bases between. The CDR3 is 14 residues long. CDR3 bases: TGTGCCAGCAGCCCGCAGGGATCCTCCTACGAGCAGTACTTC. Translated, it gives CASSPQGSSYEQYF.

This rearrangement joins TRBV7-9 to TRBJ2-3, with a weak D call TRBD2 (5 bases). Germline values: CDR1 SEHNR, CDR2 FQNEAQ (reference sequence). Trimming cost V 1 base and J 0 bases, with 8 bases left between them. The CDR3 has 15 amino acids. CDR3 residues: CASSLGGVSTDTQYF. The CDR3 DNA is TGTGCCAGCAGCTTAGGGGGAGTTAGCACAGATACGCAGTATTTT.

Written as DNA, the CDR3 is TGTGCCAGCTCACCAACGGCCGGGACAAAGAACACTGAAGCTTTCTTT. This sequence encodes CASSPTAGTKNTEAFF. The rearrangement uses TRBV18 and TRBJ1-1, with D perhaps TRBD1 (6 bases). With 2 bases removed from V and 1 base from J, the gap between germline ends came to 14 bases. The CDR3 contains 16 residues. The germline V gene encodes CDR1 KGHSH and CDR2 LQKENI.

The chain links TRBV18 to TRBJ2-6; 8 positions match TRBD1. CDR3 length: 20 amino acids. Germline lookup yields CDR1 KGHSH and CDR2 LQKENI. The J segment lost 0 bases and the V segment lost 0 bases, leaving 10 bases of the junction unmatched. The CDR3 sequence: CASSPPAGGSGISGANVLTF. CDR3 nucleotides: TGTGCCAGCTCACCACCGGCAGGGGGCAGCGGTATCTCTGGGGCCAACGTCCTGACTTTC.

This rearrangement joins TRBV18 to TRBJ2-7, with D possibly being TRBD1 (6 bases). This CDR3 contains 16 residues. CDR1 KGHSH and CDR2 LQKENI come from the germline V gene. The V gene lost 0 bases and the J gene lost 0 bases, with 12 bases spanning the gap. As DNA, the CDR3 is TGTGCCAGCTCACCACCCGGACAGCCTCGCTCCTACGAGCAGTACTTC. It codes for CASSPPGQPRSYEQYF.

This clone has just one count. The gene calls are TRBV28 and TRBJ2-3, with TRBD2 matching over 14 bases. The CDR3 sequence is 16 residues long. Germline V gives CDR1 MDHEN, CDR2 SYDVKM. Germline trimming cut 6 bases from V and 6 bases from J; bases unmatched to any gene: 8. The CDR3 nucleotides are TGTGCCAGCAGCCCGGGGACTAGCGGGGGCCAGGATACGCAGTATTTT. Protein product: CASSPGTSGGQDTQYF.